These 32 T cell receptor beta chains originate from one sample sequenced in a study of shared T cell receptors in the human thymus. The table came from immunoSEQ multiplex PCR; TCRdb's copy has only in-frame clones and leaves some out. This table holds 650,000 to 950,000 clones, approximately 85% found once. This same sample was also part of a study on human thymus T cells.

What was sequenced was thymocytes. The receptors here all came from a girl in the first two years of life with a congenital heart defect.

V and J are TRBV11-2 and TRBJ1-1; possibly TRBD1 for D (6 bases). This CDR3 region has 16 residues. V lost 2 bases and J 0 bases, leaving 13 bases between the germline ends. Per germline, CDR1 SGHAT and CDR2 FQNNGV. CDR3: CASSLTIGGMNTEAFF. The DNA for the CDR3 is TGTGCCAGCAGCTTAACCATAGGGGGAATGAACACTGAAGCTTTCTTT.

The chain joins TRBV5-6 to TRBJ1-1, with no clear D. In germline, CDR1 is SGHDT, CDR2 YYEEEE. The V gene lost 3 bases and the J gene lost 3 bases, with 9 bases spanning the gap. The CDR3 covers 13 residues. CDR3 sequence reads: CASSSPHYTEAFF. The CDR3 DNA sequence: TGTGCCAGCAGCTCCCCCCACTACACTGAAGCTTTCTTT.

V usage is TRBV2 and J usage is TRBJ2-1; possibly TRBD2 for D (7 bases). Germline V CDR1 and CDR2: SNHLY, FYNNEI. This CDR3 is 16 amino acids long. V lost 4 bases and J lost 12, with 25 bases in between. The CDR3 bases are TGTGCCAGCAGTGCCCTGGGGGGGGCCTTTATATCGGTGCAGTTCTTC. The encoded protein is CASSALGGAFISVQFF.

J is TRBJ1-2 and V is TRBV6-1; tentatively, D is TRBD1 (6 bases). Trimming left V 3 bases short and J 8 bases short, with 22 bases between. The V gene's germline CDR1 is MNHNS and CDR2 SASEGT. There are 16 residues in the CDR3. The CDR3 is CASSEIAGQRSDGYTF. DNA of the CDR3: TGTGCCAGCAGTGAGATCGCCGGACAGCGCTCAGACGGCTACACCTTC.

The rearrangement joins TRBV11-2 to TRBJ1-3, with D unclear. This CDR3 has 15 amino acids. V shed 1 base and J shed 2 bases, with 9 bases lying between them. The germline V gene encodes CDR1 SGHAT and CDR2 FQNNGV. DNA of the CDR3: TGTGCCAGCAGCTTAGCGCCTTTAGCTGGAAACACCATATATTTT. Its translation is CASSLAPLAGNTIYF.

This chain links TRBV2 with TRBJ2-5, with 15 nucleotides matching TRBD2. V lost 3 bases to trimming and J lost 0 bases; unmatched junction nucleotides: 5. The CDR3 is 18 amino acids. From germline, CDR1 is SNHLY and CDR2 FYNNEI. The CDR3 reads CASSDRTSGGANQETQYF. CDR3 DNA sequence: TGTGCCAGCAGTGATCGGACTAGCGGGGGGGCAAACCAAGAGACCCAGTACTTC.

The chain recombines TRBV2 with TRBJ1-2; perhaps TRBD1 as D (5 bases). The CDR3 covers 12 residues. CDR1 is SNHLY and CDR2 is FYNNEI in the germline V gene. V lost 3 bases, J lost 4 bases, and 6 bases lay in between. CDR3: CASSEGGYGYTF. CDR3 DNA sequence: TGTGCCAGCAGTGAGGGGGGCTATGGCTACACCTTC.

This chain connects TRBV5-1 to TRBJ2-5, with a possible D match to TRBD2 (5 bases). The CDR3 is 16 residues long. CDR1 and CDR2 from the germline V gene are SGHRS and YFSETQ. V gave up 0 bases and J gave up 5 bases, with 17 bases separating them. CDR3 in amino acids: CASSLVCLGPGETQYF. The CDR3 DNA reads TGCGCCAGCAGCTTGGTCTGTTTGGGTCCGGGGGAGACCCAGTACTTC. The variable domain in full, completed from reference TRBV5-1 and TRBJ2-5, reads KAGVTQTPRYLIKTRGQQVTLSCSPISGHRSVSWYQQTPGQGLQFLFEYFSETQRNKGNFPGRFSGRQFSNSRSEMNVSTLELGDSALYLCASSLVCLGPGETQYFGPGTRLLVL.

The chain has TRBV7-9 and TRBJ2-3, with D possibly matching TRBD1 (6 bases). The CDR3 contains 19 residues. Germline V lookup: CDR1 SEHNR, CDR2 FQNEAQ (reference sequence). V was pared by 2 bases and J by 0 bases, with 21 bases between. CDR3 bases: TGTGCCAGCAGCTTATGGGGACAAAACTGGGATTCTAGCACAGATACGCAGTATTTT. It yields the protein CASSLWGQNWDSSTDTQYF.

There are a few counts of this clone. The CDR3 nucleotides are TGCGCCAGCAGCCAAGAATATAAAAGCGCCTTTTCTGGGGCCAACGTCCTGACTTTC. Translated: CASSQEYKSAFSGANVLTF. This chain uses TRBV4-1 with TRBJ2-6, with unresolved D. Germline loops: CDR1 MGHRA, CDR2 YSYEKL. Trimming took off 0 bases at V and 1 base at J, with 16 bases between the two ends. CDR3 length equals 19 residues.

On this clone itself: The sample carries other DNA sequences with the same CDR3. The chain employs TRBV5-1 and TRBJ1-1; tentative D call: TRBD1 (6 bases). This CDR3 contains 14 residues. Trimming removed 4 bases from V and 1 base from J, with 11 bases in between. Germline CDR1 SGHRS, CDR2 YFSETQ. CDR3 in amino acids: CASSLRGRNTEAFF. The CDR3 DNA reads TGCGCCAGCAGCCTCAGGGGCCGGAACACTGAAGCTTTCTTT.

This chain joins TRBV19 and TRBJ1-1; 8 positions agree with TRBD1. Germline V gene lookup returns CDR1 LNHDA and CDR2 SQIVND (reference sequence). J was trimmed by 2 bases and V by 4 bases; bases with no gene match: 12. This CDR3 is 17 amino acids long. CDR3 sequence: CASSTTGVKNTNTEAFF. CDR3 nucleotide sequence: TGTGCCAGTAGTACGACAGGGGTTAAGAACACTAACACTGAAGCTTTCTTT.

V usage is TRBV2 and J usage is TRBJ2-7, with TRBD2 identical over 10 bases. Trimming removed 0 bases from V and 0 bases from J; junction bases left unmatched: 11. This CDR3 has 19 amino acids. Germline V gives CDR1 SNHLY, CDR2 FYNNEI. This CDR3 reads CASSEAGLAGALSSYEQYF. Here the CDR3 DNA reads TGTGCCAGCAGTGAAGCGGGGCTAGCGGGGGCCCTTAGCTCCTACGAGCAGTACTTC.

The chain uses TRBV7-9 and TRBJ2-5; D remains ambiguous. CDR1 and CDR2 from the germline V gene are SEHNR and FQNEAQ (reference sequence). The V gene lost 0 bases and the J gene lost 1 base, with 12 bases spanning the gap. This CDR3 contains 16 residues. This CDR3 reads CASSLAIAAIQETQYF. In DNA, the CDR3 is TGTGCCAGCAGCTTAGCGATCGCAGCGATCCAAGAGACCCAGTACTTC. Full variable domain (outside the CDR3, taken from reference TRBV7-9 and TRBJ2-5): DTGVSQNPRHKITKRGQNVTFRCDPISEHNRLYWYRQTLGQGPEFLTYFQNEAQLEKSRLLSDRFSAERPKGSFSTLEIQRTEQGDSAMYLCASSLAIAAIQETQYFGPGTRLLVL.

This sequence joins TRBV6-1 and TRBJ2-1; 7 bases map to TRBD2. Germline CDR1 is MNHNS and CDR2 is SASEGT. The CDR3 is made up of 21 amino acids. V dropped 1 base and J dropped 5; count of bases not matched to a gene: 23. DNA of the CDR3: TGTGCCAGCAGTGAAGTGGGTGGGGGGGGACCAAGTCGGCCCCCCCACAATGAGCAGTTCTTC. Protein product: CASSEVGGGGPSRPPHNEQFF.

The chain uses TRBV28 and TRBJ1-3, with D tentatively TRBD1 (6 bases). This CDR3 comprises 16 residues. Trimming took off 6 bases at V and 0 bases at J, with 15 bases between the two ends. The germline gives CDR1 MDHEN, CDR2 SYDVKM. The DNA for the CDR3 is TGTGCCAGCAGCTTCCCGAGGGGGACCTCTGGAAACACCATATATTTT. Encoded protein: CASSFPRGTSGNTIYF. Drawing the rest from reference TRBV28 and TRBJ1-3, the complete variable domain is DVKVTQSSRYLVKRTGEKVFLECVQDMDHENMFWYRQDPGLGLRLIYFSYDVKMKEKGDIPEGYSVSREKKERFSLILESASTNQTSMYLCASSFPRGTSGNTIYFGEGSWLTVV.

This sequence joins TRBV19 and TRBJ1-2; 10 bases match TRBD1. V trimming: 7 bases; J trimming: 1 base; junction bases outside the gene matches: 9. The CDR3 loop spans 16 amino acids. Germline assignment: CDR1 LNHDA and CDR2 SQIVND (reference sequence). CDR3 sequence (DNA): TGTGCCAGTAAGACGGGACAGGGGCCTCATAACTATGGCTACACCTTC. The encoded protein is CASKTGQGPHNYGYTF.

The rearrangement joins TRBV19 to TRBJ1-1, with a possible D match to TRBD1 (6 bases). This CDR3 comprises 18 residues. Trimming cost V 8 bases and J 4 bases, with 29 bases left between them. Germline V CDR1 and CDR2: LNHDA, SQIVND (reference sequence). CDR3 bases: TGTGCCAGTGAGGGGGAGGGTTCTCCCCTCAACAGGGCCACTGAAGCTTTCTTT. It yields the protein CASEGEGSPLNRATEAFF.

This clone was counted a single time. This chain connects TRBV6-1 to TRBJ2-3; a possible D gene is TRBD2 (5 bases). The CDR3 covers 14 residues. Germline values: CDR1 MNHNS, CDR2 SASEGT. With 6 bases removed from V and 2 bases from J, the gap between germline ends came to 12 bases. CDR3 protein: CASSQGSYTDTQYF. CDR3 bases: TGTGCCAGCAGCCAAGGGAGTTACACAGATACGCAGTATTTT.

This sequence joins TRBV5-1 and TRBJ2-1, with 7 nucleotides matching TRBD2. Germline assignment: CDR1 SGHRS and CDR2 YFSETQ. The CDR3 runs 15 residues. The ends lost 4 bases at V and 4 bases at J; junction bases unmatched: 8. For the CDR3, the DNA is TGCGCCAGCAGCCTGGCGGGGGTTTCTTACAATGAGCAGTTCTTC. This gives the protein CASSLAGVSYNEQFF. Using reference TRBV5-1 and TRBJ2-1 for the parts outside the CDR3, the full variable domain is KAGVTQTPRYLIKTRGQQVTLSCSPISGHRSVSWYQQTPGQGLQFLFEYFSETQRNKGNFPGRFSGRQFSNSRSEMNVSTLELGDSALYLCASSLAGVSYNEQFFGPGTRLTVL.

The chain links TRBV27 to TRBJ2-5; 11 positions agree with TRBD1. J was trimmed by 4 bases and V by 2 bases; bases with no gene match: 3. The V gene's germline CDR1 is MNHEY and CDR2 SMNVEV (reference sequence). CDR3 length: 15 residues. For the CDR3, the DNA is TGTGCCAGCAGTTTAGGACAGGGGGCTTCAGAGACCCAGTACTTC. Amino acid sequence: CASSLGQGASETQYF.

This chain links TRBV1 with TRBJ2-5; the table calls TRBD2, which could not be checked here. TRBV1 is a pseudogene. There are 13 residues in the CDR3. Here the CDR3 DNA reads TGCACCAGCACTAGCGGGGGGCCAGAGACCCAGTACTTC. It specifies CTSTSGGPETQYF.

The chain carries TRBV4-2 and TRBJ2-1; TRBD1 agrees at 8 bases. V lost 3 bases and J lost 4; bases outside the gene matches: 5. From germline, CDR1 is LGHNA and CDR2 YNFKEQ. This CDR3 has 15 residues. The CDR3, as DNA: TGTGCCAGCAGCCAGACAGGGGTCCCGTACAATGAGCAGTTCTTC. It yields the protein CASSQTGVPYNEQFF.

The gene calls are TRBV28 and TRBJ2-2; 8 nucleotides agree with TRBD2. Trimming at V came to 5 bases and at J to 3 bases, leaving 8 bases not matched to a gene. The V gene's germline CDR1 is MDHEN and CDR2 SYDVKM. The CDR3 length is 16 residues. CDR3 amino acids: CASSNLARGDTGELFF. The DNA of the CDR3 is TGTGCCAGCAGTAACCTTGCGCGGGGGGACACCGGGGAGCTGTTTTTT.

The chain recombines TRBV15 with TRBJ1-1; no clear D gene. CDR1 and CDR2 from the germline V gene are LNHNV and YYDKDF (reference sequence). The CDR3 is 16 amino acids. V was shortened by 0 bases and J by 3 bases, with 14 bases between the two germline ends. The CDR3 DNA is TGTGCCACCAGCAGAGATCAGGAGGCCTATCACACTGAAGCTTTCTTT. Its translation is CATSRDQEAYHTEAFF.

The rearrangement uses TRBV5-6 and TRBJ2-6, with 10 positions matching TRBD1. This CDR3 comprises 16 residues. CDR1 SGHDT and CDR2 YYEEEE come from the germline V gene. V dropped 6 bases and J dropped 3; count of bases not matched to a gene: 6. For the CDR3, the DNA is TGTGCCAGCACCCTCGACAGGGGGCGTGGGGCCAACGTCCTGACTTTC. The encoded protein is CASTLDRGRGANVLTF.

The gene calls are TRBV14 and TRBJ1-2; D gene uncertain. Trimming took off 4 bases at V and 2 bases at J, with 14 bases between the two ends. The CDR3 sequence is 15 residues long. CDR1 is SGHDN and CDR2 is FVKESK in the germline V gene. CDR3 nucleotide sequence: TGTGCCAGCAGCCTAGCTGAGGGTTTAAACTATGGCTACACCTTC. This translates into CASSLAEGLNYGYTF.

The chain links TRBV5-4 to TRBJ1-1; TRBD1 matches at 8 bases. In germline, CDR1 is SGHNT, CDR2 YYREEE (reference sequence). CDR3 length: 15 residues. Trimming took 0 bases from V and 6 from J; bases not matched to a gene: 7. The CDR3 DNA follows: TGTGCCAGCAGCTTGGAGGACAGGGCAGGGCCTGAAGCTTTCTTT. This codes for CASSLEDRAGPEAFF.

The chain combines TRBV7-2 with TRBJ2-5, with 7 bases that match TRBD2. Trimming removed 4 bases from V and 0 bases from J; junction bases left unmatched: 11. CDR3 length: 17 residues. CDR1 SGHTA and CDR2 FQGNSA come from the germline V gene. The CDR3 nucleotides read TGTGCCAGCAGCTCAGACTCCATAGCGGGCCACCAAGAGACCCAGTACTTC. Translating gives CASSSDSIAGHQETQYF.

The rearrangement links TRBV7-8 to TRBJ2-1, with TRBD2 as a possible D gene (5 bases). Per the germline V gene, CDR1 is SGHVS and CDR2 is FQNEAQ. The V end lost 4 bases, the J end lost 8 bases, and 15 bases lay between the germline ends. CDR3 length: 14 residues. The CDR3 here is CASSSFPGSYEQFF. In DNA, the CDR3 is TGTGCCAGCAGCTCTTTTCCGGGATCGTATGAGCAGTTCTTC.

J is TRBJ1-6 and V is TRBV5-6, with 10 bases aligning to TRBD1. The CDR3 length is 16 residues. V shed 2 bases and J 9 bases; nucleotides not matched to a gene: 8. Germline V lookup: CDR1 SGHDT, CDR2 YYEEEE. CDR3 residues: CASSFPRTGGGSPLHF. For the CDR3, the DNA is TGTGCCAGCAGCTTCCCGCGGACAGGGGGAGGTTCACCCCTCCACTTT.

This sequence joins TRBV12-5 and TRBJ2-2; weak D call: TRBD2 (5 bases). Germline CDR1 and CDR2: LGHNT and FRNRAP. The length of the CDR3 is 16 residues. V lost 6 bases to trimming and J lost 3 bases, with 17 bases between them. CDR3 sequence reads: CASGPAHTSDTGELFF. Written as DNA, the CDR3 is TGTGCTAGTGGACCGGCCCATACTAGTGACACCGGGGAGCTGTTTTTT.